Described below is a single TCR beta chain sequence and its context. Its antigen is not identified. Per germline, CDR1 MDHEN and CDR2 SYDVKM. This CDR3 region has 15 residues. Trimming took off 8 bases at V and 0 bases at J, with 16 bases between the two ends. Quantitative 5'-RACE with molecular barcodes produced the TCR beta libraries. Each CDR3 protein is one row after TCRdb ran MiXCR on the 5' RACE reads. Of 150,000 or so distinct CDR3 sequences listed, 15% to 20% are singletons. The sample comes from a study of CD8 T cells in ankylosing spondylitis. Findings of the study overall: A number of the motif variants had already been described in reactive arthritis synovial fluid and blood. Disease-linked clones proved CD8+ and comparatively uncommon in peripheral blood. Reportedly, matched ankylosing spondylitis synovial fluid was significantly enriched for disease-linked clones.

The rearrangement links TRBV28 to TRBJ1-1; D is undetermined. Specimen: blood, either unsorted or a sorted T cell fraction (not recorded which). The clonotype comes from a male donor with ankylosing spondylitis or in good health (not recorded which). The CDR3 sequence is CASEESGPVNTEAFF. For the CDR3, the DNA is TGTGCCAGCGAAGAATCCGGGCCTGTGAACACTGAAGCTTTCTTT. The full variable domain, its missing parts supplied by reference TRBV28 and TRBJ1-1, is DVKVTQSSRYLVKRTGEKVFLECVQDMDHENMFWYRQDPGLGLRLIYFSYDVKMKEKGDIPEGYSVSREKKERFSLILESASTNQTSMYLCASEESGPVNTEAFFGQGTRLTVV.